One and the same sample provided the 7 T cell receptor beta chains below, sequenced in a study of CD8+ T cells in alopecia areata. Sequencing used cDNA as its template, made by extracting RNA and reverse transcribing it. Produced via immunoSEQ multiplex PCR; TCRdb's table is partial and in-frame only. The sample lists 150,000 to 200,000 clones; roughly 60% were seen once. Treatment defined: oral pan-JAK inhibitor, 5-10 mg twice daily. The starting material was CD4+ T cells sorted from blood, obtained at week 24, from a patient treated with tofacitinib. Receptors were obtained from a human donor with alopecia areata.

Concerning this clone itself: At the DNA level, this CDR3 is encoded by other sequences in the same sample as well. CDR3 coding DNA: TGCAGTGCTAGGGGACAGGAAAAACTGTTTTTT. This sequence encodes CSARGQEKLFF. J is TRBJ1-4 and V is TRBV20-1, with 7 bases fitting TRBD1. This CDR3 region has 11 residues. The trim removed 3 bases at V and 8 bases at J, leaving 0 bases unmatched. Germline-derived CDR1 and CDR2 are DFQATT and SNEGSKA (reference sequence).

This clone was seen a handful of times. In the same sample, other DNA sequences code for this CDR3. The chain couples TRBV14 to TRBJ2-3; D remains ambiguous. V was pared by 8 bases and J by 6 bases, with 6 bases between. Germline V gene lookup returns CDR1 SGHDN and CDR2 FVKESK. The CDR3 has 10 amino acids. In DNA form, the CDR3 reads TGTGCCAGCTCTGGGGATACGCAGTATTTT. It translates to CASSGDTQYF. The full variable domain, with the rest looked up from reference TRBV14 and TRBJ2-3, is EAGVTQFPSHSVIEKGQTVTLRCDPISGHDNLYWYRRVMGKEIKFLLHFVKESKQDESGMPNNRFLAERTGGTYSTLKVQPAELEDSGVYFCASSGDTQYFGPGTRLTVL.

The chain is built from TRBV6-6 and TRBJ2-3, with D perhaps matching TRBD2 (5 bases). In germline, CDR1 is MNHNY, CDR2 SVGAGI (reference sequence). This CDR3 region has 11 residues. V was clipped by 5 bases and J by 6 bases, with 6 bases between them. The CDR3 region is CASSRGDTQYF. The DNA for the CDR3 is TGTGCCAGCAGTCGAGGGGATACGCAGTATTTT.

This chain links TRBV29-1 with TRBJ2-7; D may be TRBD2 (6 bases). Germline CDR1 and CDR2: SQVTM and ANQGSEA. The V end lost 2 bases, the J end lost 5 bases, and 16 bases lay between the germline ends. This CDR3 region has 14 residues. The CDR3 sequence: CSVERMGGRNEQYF. In nucleotides, the CDR3 is TGCAGCGTTGAAAGGATGGGGGGAAGAAACGAGCAGTACTTC.

The chain recombines TRBV7-2 with TRBJ1-6, with D perhaps TRBD1 (5 bases). The V gene's germline CDR1 is SGHTA and CDR2 FQGNSA. This CDR3 has 14 residues. Trimming pared 3 bases from V and 7 bases from J, leaving 10 bases between. In DNA, the CDR3 is TGTGCCAGCAGCTTCGGACAAAGGAATTCACCCCTCCACTTT. It encodes CASSFGQRNSPLHF.

This clone was observed many times. The chain joins TRBV7-6 to TRBJ2-7, with TRBD1 matching 8 bases. This CDR3 has 15 amino acids. V was pared by 1 base and J by 3 bases, with 5 bases of the junction left unmatched. Germline loops: CDR1 SGHVS, CDR2 FNYEAQ. The CDR3 bases are TGTGCCAGCAGCTTAGGGGGAGGACAGGGCTACGAGCAGTACTTC. Translated, it gives CASSLGGGQGYEQYF.

The V call is TRBV7-2, the J call TRBJ2-7, with D hard to call. The CDR3 runs 15 residues. From germline, CDR1 is SGHTA and CDR2 FQGNSA. V was cut by 5 bases and J by 2 bases, with 16 bases left in between. The CDR3 bases are TGTGCCAGCAGCGAGGCATCTGGGCGGACCTACGAGCAGTACTTC. It specifies CASSEASGRTYEQYF.